Presented here are 8 T cell receptor beta chains from one specimen sequenced in a study of PD-1 blockade in classical Hodgkin lymphoma. This table comes from immunoSEQ multiplex PCR, and its TCRdb copy is limited to in-frame clones, with some not included. The table lists roughly 97,000 clones, over 80% of them singletons. Each patient relapsed following autologous stem cell transplantation, and prior brentuximab vedotin exposure differed. The sequencing used peripheral blood mononuclear cells (PBMCs), collected at baseline. The receptors shown here come from a human donor with classical Hodgkin lymphoma.

This clone is judged medium-sized. The rearrangement links TRBV29-1 to TRBJ1-3; no firm D call. Germline loops: CDR1 SQVTM, CDR2 ANQGSEA. This CDR3 spans 15 amino acids. V was trimmed by 5 bases and J by 0 bases, leaving 14 bases between them. This CDR3 reads CSVLGTESSGNTIYF. The CDR3 DNA is TGCAGCGTTTTGGGCACGGAGAGCTCTGGAAACACCATATATTTT.

V and J are TRBV6-1 and TRBJ1-3, with 7 bases lining up with TRBD1. Germline trimming cut 10 bases from V and 4 bases from J; bases unmatched to any gene: 7. The CDR3 consists of 13 residues. CDR1 is MNHNS and CDR2 is SASEGT in the germline V gene. The CDR3 loop reads CATSWGQGNTIYF. In nucleotides, the CDR3 is TGTGCCACCTCCTGGGGACAGGGAAACACCATATATTTT.

This chain joins TRBV11-2 and TRBJ1-3; D is undetermined. The V gene's germline CDR1 is SGHAT and CDR2 FQNNGV. V was pared by 1 base and J by 0 bases, with 10 bases between. The length of the CDR3 is 16 residues. CDR3 residues: CASSLVLRDSGNTIYF. The CDR3 DNA reads as TGTGCCAGCAGCTTAGTCTTAAGGGACTCTGGAAACACCATATATTTT.

The chain joins TRBV5-1 to TRBJ2-1; 7 bases are shared with TRBD2. Trimming removed 1 base from V and 15 bases from J; junction bases left unmatched: 13. The CDR3 spans 14 residues. CDR1 is SGHRS and CDR2 is YFSETQ in the germline V gene. The CDR3 DNA follows: TGCGCCAGCAGCTTGAACACAGCTAGCGGCCGTACGTTCTTC. It is translated as CASSLNTASGRTFF.

The rearrangement links TRBV5-8 to TRBJ2-3, with 7 positions matching TRBD1. Germline CDR1 reads SGHTS; CDR2 reads YDEGEE. V trimming: 4 bases; J trimming: 1 base; junction bases outside the gene matches: 6. CDR3 length: 15 amino acids. The CDR3 sequence is CASSRYRGGTDTQYF. DNA for the CDR3: TGTGCCAGCAGCAGATACAGGGGAGGCACAGATACGCAGTATTTT.

On this clone itself: This may arise from a read error, as a much more abundant clone is one base away. The CDR3 region is CASSITGNTEAFF. CDR3 DNA: TGTGCCAGCAGCATAACCGGGAACACTGAAGCTTTCTTT. The chain joins TRBV6-5 to TRBJ1-1; D gene uncertain. The CDR3 totals 13 residues. CDR1 and CDR2 (germline): MNHEY, SVGAGI. The V and J ends lost 6 bases and 1 base respectively, with 9 bases between them.

For the CDR3, the DNA is TGTGCCAGTAGTCCATCCCCCCCGGGACATTTATCAGAAAAACTGTTTTTT. Its protein product is CASSPSPPGHLSEKLFF. The V and J genes are TRBV19 and TRBJ1-4; perhaps TRBD1 as D (6 bases). The length of the CDR3 is 17 residues. CDR1 is LNHDA, CDR2 SQIVND, per germline (reference sequence). The germline V and J ends were trimmed by 5 bases and 8 bases, with 24 bases remaining between them.

This chain links TRBV7-9 with TRBJ1-3; D is unresolved. CDR3 length: 14 amino acids. V was trimmed by 10 bases and J by 4 bases, leaving 17 bases between them. Germline-derived CDR1 and CDR2 are SEHNR and FQNEAQ (reference sequence). CDR3 residues: CANGLASPGNTIYF. For the CDR3, the DNA is TGTGCCAATGGTTTAGCATCGCCCGGAAACACCATATATTTT.